The entry below gives a single T cell receptor (beta chain) sequence along with its context. What this receptor recognizes is not known. Base qualities are not at hand, and no much larger clone is one base apart. V lost 6 bases and J lost 2 bases, and the count of bases not matched to a germline gene is 6. The CDR3, from cysteine to phenylalanine, totals 15 residues. CDR3 DNA is the only sequence kept; it has 45 bases, read in frame from the first base. The germline V gene specifies SNHLY as CDR1 and FYNNEI as CDR2. This specimen's time point label, interpreted: identical roughly 10-day culture without peptide (control). For every enrolled patient, mismatch repair deficiency was confirmed by either polymerase chain reaction or immunohistochemistry. TCR sequencing was performed for three patients who responded to pembrolizumab therapy. Several ELISpot-reactive candidate neoantigen peptides were each used in a roughly 10-day in vitro stimulation before TCR sequencing. As the baseline for calculating clone fold-changes, a control culture with no peptide was run in an identical way. The phase II trial prospectively tested pembrolizumab PD-1 blockade in advanced mismatch repair-deficient cancers regardless of tissue of origin.

This sample was included in a study of PD-1 blockade in mismatch repair-deficient tumors (dated by TCRdb to 2016 to 2017). In terms of the full investigation: Between late 2013 and 2016, the trial enrolled about 78 consecutive patients with 12 types of mismatch repair-deficient cancer, all of whom had received prior treatment and were progressing. Tumor-associated T cell clones in the peripheral blood of patients responding to PD-1 blockade were tracked using deep sequencing of TCR CDR3 regions.

Library generation was performed with the immunoSEQ multiplex PCR assay. Processing in the source paper ran as follows. A clone was defined as neoantigen-specific if the clone expanded significantly to the relevant peptide but showed no significant expansion to any other peptide tested. TCRdb re-hosts the immuneACCESS table, in-frame sequences only. Its copies lack some clones; in the studies checked, an unresolved V gene accounts for under half of them, and the cause for the rest is not known. That table gives V, J and clone size, and the DNA gave D and trimming. The sample data list roughly 13,000 clones, and 86% of these were observed just once. Around 10% of the sample lies in the top ten. The paper as a whole reports these results and caveats: Of about seven peptides, a few triggered clonal expansion, producing roughly 140 unique blood TCRs, of which about seven were also present in tumor, and every positive peptide came from a frameshift mutation. After pembrolizumab, tumor-resident clones, which were often undetectable in blood before treatment, expanded rapidly and then contracted, generally ahead of radiologic responses.

The V gene is TRBV2 and the J gene is TRBJ2-7, and TRBD2 aligns with 11 junction nucleotides. The receptor was isolated from an adult with mismatch repair-deficient cancer. Material: cells cultured in vitro, obtained from a patient treated with pembrolizumab. In nucleotide form, the sequence is TGTGCCAGCAGCTATAGCGGGAGGGCCACCTACGAGCAGTACTTC. It codes for CASSYSGRATYEQYF.